A selection of T cell receptor beta chains follows, all from one sample in a study of blood T cell repertoires in COVID-19. Here immunoSEQ multiplex PCR was the method, and the copy in TCRdb shows in-frame clones only, minus some. In the table there are about 150,000 clones, almost 80% of which are singletons. The specimen was peripheral blood. The source is a man between 60 and 75 years old who had recovered from COVID-19. The CDR3 runs from the conserved cysteine through the conserved F or W. The D gene is left open where the match is weak. Clone size, where shown, is once, few, many, or a class for clones that have expanded.

V,J,size,D,CDR3,DNA
TRBV4-1,TRBJ1-4,NA,NA,CASSQQGSATNEKLFF,TGCGCCAGCAGCCAACAGGGGTCTGCAACTAATGAAAAACTGTTTTTT
TRBV9,TRBJ2-3,NA,NA,CASSVSLDTQYF,TGTGCCAGCAGCGTAAGCTTGGATACGCAGTATTTT
TRBV5-1,TRBJ2-7,medium-sized,NA,CASSWDKAYEQYF,TGCGCCAGCAGTTGGGACAAAGCCTACGAGCAGTACTTC
TRBV9,TRBJ2-3,NA,TRBD2,CASSPSGAITRTDTQYF,TGTGCCAGCAGCCCTAGCGGGGCTATAACACGCACAGATACGCAGTATTTT
TRBV7-6,TRBJ2-5,once,NA,CASSLTLKETQYF,TGTGCCAGCAGCTTAACGCTAAAAGAGACCCAGTACTTC
TRBV19,TRBJ1-4,NA,NA,CASSIVRGVNEKLFF,TGTGCCAGTAGTATAGTACGGGGAGTTAATGAAAAACTGTTTTTT
TRBV7-3,TRBJ2-5,NA,NA,CASSSRWGGDFQETQYF,TGTGCCAGCAGCTCTAGATGGGGCGGAGACTTCCAAGAGACCCAGTACTTC
TRBV28,TRBJ2-3,NA,TRBD1,CASSFGTGRADTQYF,TGTGCCAGCAGTTTCGGGACAGGGAGGGCAGATACGCAGTATTTT
TRBV4-2,TRBJ1-1,few,TRBD1,CASSRRGQYTEAFF,TGTGCCAGCAGCCGGAGGGGGCAGTACACTGAAGCTTTCTTT
TRBV4-1,TRBJ2-7,NA,TRBD1,CASSPRQGGSYEQYF,TGCGCCAGCAGCCCCAGACAGGGGGGATCCTACGAGCAGTACTTC
TRBV28,TRBJ1-4,NA,TRBD1,CASSGTAGSFYGEKLFF,TGTGCCAGCAGCGGGACAGCAGGATCATTCTATGGGGAAAAACTGTTTTTT
TRBV4-1,TRBJ2-3,once,TRBD2,CASSQTPASGFTDTQYF,TGCGCCAGCAGCCAGACCCCGGCTAGCGGGTTTACAGATACGCAGTATTTT
TRBV28,TRBJ1-5,NA,NA,CASANLNQPQHF,TGTGCCAGCGCCAATCTAAATCAGCCCCAGCATTTT
TRBV28,TRBJ1-1,NA,NA,CASSLKLNTEAFF,TGTGCCAGCAGTTTAAAGCTGAACACTGAAGCTTTCTTT
TRBV7-2,TRBJ1-4,NA,TRBD1,CASSGSRDSYEKLFF,TGTGCCAGCAGCGGCTCCCGGGACAGCTATGAAAAACTGTTTTTT
TRBV20-1,TRBJ2-7,NA,TRBD2,CSAPLAAEQYF,TGCAGTGCTCCTCTAGCGGCCGAGCAGTACTTC